What follows describes a single TCR beta chain. Its antigen is currently unknown. The data originate from a study of T cell responses to AZD1222 COVID-19 vaccine. General observations from the study: Rises in breadth and depth of Spike-specific TCRs came after two AZD1222 doses.

Germline CDR1 reads LNHDA; CDR2 reads SQIVND (reference sequence). The CDR3 has 16 residues. The V and J ends lost 2 bases and 0 bases, in that order; junction bases with no gene match: 4. Measured with immunoSEQ multiplex PCR; TCRdb has only the in-frame clones, and not every one. The data show 150,000 to 200,000 clones, approximately 91% seen once. The sequence came from an adult in good health. This rearrangement joins TRBV19 to TRBJ1-3; 7 positions agree with TRBD1. Sequences were derived from peripheral blood, sampled on day 0 of AZD1222 vaccination. The chain's CDR3 is CASSIIGTASGNTIYF. The DNA of the CDR3 is TGTGCCAGTAGTATAATCGGGACAGCCTCTGGAAACACCATATATTTT.